Presented here are 20 T cell receptor beta chains from one specimen sequenced in a study of human T cells and chemical hapten exposure. Time point here: patch test 1, 2 weeks after DPC sensitization. Treatment: therapeutic diphenylcyclopropenone sensitization with weekly scalp DPC. TCRdb reanalysed the RACE reads using MiXCR and keeps one entry per CDR3 protein. The data show roughly 200,000 distinct CDR3 sequences, around 22% seen once. This sample comprised whole blood, obtained in connection with sensitization to the hapten diphenylcyclopropenone (DPC). The receptors stem from a woman aged 50 to 60 with alopecia areata. Some clones in this sample may be carry-over from other donors' samples.

This clonotype was observed a few times. The chain joins TRBV6-6 to TRBJ1-1; 8 nucleotides agree with TRBD1. This CDR3 is built from 15 residues. With 4 bases clipped from V and 6 bases from J, the junction kept 10 bases outside the gene matches. Germline V CDR1 and CDR2: MNHNY, SVGAGI (reference sequence). The CDR3 spells CASSSTQGAVAEAFF. The CDR3, as DNA: TGTGCCAGCAGTTCGACCCAGGGGGCTGTCGCTGAAGCTTTCTTT.

A few counts support this clonotype. The J gene is TRBJ2-3, the V gene TRBV5-4; tentative D call: TRBD1 (6 bases). This CDR3 has 15 residues. CDR1 is SGHNT and CDR2 is YYREEE in the germline V gene (reference sequence). V lost 2 bases and J lost 3, with 13 bases in between. CDR3 amino acids: CASSLMGQGTDTQYF. CDR3 nucleotide sequence: TGTGCCAGCAGCTTAATGGGGCAGGGGACAGATACGCAGTATTTT.

The V and J genes are TRBV5-1 and TRBJ2-2; possible D gene TRBD1, 6 bases. Germline CDR1 reads SGHRS; CDR2 reads YFSETQ. The CDR3 length is 15 residues. V was cut by 6 bases and J by 5 bases, with 17 bases left in between. CDR3 bases: TGCGCCAGCACCCCCCAGGGGAGAGGGACCGGGGAGCTGTTTTTT. Translating gives CASTPQGRGTGELFF.

The chain couples TRBV11-2 to TRBJ2-7; D remains unclear. Germline V gene sequence: CDR1 SGHAT, CDR2 FQNNGV. Trimming shortened V by 10 bases and J by 4 bases, and 11 bases separated the two germline ends. There are 11 residues in the CDR3. The CDR3: CATSRTYEQYF. The CDR3 nucleotides read TGTGCCACCTCGAGAACGTACGAGCAGTACTTC.

As for this clonotype: The germline gene is not matched at one end of the junction; a read error may be the cause. This chain joins TRBV12-3 or TRBV12-4 and TRBJ2-6, with 11 bases that match TRBD2. The CDR3 totals 11 residues. The CDR3 spells CASSLGLAVSF. The CDR3 DNA reads TGTGCCAGCAGTTTGGGACTAGCGGTCTCTTTC.

The chain carries TRBV7-2 and TRBJ2-1; D remains ambiguous. Trimming shortened V by 5 bases and J by 6 bases, and 11 bases separated the two germline ends. The CDR3 consists of 13 residues. CDR1 and CDR2 (germline): SGHTA, FQGNSA. The CDR3 bases are TGTGCCAGCAGCGCCCCAGCAATCAATGAGCAGTTCTTC. It yields the protein CASSAPAINEQFF.

The chain recombines TRBV7-3 with TRBJ2-1; TRBD2 agrees at 15 bases. Trimming cost V 5 bases and J 9 bases; bases outside gene matches: 8. This CDR3 has 16 residues. The germline V gene has CDR1 SGHTA and CDR2 FQGTGA. CDR3 sequence: CASSQGLAGGLGEQFF. CDR3 in DNA: TGTGCCAGCAGCCAGGGACTAGCGGGAGGTTTAGGTGAGCAGTTCTTC.

This clonotype was found once. The rearrangement links TRBV29-1 to TRBJ1-1, with D hard to call. In germline, CDR1 is SQVTM, CDR2 ANQGSEA. The CDR3 runs 13 residues. Trimming left V 3 bases short and J 6 bases short, with 14 bases between. CDR3 in DNA: TGCAGCGTTGATGTTACGGGGTGGGCTGAAGCTTTCTTT. It encodes CSVDVTGWAEAFF.

This clonotype turned up a few times. The V call is TRBV7-2, the J call TRBJ1-5, with D uncertain. V was clipped by 1 base and J by 2 bases, with 6 bases between them. Germline values: CDR1 SGHTA, CDR2 FQGNSA. The CDR3 sequence is 14 residues long. CDR3 in amino acids: CASSLVEGNQPQHF. CDR3 bases: TGTGCCAGCAGCTTAGTGGAAGGCAATCAGCCCCAGCATTTT.

The chain is built from TRBV30 and TRBJ2-3, with D maybe TRBD2 (6 bases). Germline assignment: CDR1 GTSNPN and CDR2 SVGIG (reference sequence). This CDR3 contains 14 residues. V was cut by 1 base and J by 3 bases, with 11 bases left in between. The DNA for the CDR3 is TGTGCCTGGAGTGCGACGGGAGTAACAGATACGCAGTATTTT. This translates into CAWSATGVTDTQYF.

The table lists this clonotype with a count of one. The junction differs from germline at one of its ends, possibly a read error. The genes are TRBV28 and TRBJ1-5; D not certain. Germline CDR1 and CDR2: MDHEN and SYDVKM. CDR3 length: 13 residues. The CDR3: CTSRAGMNQPQHF. In DNA form, the CDR3 reads TGTACCAGCAGAGCTGGGATGAATCAGCCCCAGCATTTT.

The chain uses TRBV6-6 and TRBJ2-3; 8 nucleotides agree with TRBD2. The germline gives CDR1 MNHNY, CDR2 SVGAGI (reference sequence). V shed 4 bases, J shed 6 bases, and the junction held 9 bases outside the gene matches. The CDR3 totals 15 residues. CDR3 DNA: TGTGCCAGCAGTTTGTACGGCGGGACTAGGGATACGCAGTATTTT. This encodes CASSLYGGTRDTQYF.

This clonotype was detected a few times. The chain uses TRBV20-1 and TRBJ2-1, with TRBD2 matching over 8 bases. CDR1 is DFQATT and CDR2 is SNEGSKA in the germline V gene (reference sequence). The CDR3 totals 13 residues. J was trimmed by 12 bases and V by 5 bases; bases with no gene match: 12. The CDR3 DNA reads TGCAGTGCTCGAACTCTCTCTAGCGGGCCGCAGTTCTTC. Translated: CSARTLSSGPQFF.

This clonotype was seen a few times. The J gene is TRBJ2-2, the V gene TRBV20-1; 8 nucleotides align to TRBD2. The CDR3 runs to 16 residues. Trimming took 6 bases from V and 6 from J; bases not matched to a gene: 15. Germline-derived CDR1 and CDR2 are DFQATT and SNEGSKA (reference sequence). The CDR3 DNA reads as TGCAGTGCCCAAACCTCTATCGGGAGGGCCTCCGGGGAGCTGTTTTTT. Encoded protein: CSAQTSIGRASGELFF.

This chain joins TRBV5-1 and TRBJ2-7; no reliable D call. The V gene's germline CDR1 is SGHRS and CDR2 YFSETQ. The CDR3 is made up of 16 amino acids. Trimming shortened V by 6 bases and J by 7 bases, and 26 bases separated the two germline ends. CDR3 residues: CASTPTVEIPTREQYF. CDR3 nucleotides: TGCGCCAGCACCCCAACTGTTGAGATTCCTACGCGGGAGCAGTACTTC. Using reference TRBV5-1 and TRBJ2-7 for the parts outside the CDR3, the full variable domain is KAGVTQTPRYLIKTRGQQVTLSCSPISGHRSVSWYQQTPGQGLQFLFEYFSETQRNKGNFPGRFSGRQFSNSRSEMNVSTLELGDSALYLCASTPTVEIPTREQYFGPGTRLTVT.

The gene calls are TRBV28 and TRBJ2-3; D is unresolved. The CDR3 spans 13 residues. The germline V gene encodes CDR1 MDHEN and CDR2 SYDVKM. Trimming stripped 8 bases from V and 0 bases from J, with 9 bases between. CDR3 residues: CASGPGSTDTQYF. The CDR3 bases are TGTGCCAGCGGTCCGGGTAGCACAGATACGCAGTATTTT.

The sample holds a few counts of this clonotype. The J gene is TRBJ2-5, the V gene TRBV5-1; D remains unclear. Trimming cost V 0 bases and J 4 bases, with 13 bases left between them. In germline, CDR1 is SGHRS, CDR2 YFSETQ. The CDR3 has 15 amino acids. The DNA for the CDR3 is TGCGCCAGCAGCTTGGGACTCCAGCTCGGAGAGACCCAGTACTTC. As protein: CASSLGLQLGETQYF. Full variable domain (outside the CDR3, taken from reference TRBV5-1 and TRBJ2-5): KAGVTQTPRYLIKTRGQQVTLSCSPISGHRSVSWYQQTPGQGLQFLFEYFSETQRNKGNFPGRFSGRQFSNSRSEMNVSTLELGDSALYLCASSLGLQLGETQYFGPGTRLLVL.

This clonotype was picked up a small number of times. This chain uses TRBV11-3 with TRBJ2-3; D is undetermined. The germline V and J ends were trimmed by 1 base and 4 bases, with 12 bases remaining between them. The CDR3 is 15 amino acids. Per the germline V gene, CDR1 is SGHNT and CDR2 is YENEEA. The CDR3 loop reads CASSLGPSSADTQYF. Here the CDR3 DNA reads TGTGCCAGCAGCTTAGGTCCATCCAGTGCAGATACGCAGTATTTT.

The V gene is TRBV12-3 or TRBV12-4, the J gene TRBJ1-3; D possibly corresponds to TRBD1 (6 bases). Deletions cut 5 bases from V and 0 bases from J, with 11 bases between. This CDR3 comprises 15 residues. CDR3 residues: CASSPQGSSGNTIYF. CDR3 nucleotide sequence: TGTGCCAGCAGTCCACAGGGATCCTCTGGAAACACCATATATTTT.

This clonotype was observed many times. V gene TRBV20-1 combines with J gene TRBJ1-5, with D unclear. The CDR3 loop spans 13 amino acids. The germline V gene encodes CDR1 DFQATT and CDR2 SNEGSKA (reference sequence). V dropped 0 bases and J dropped 6 bases, with 9 bases sitting between them. DNA of the CDR3: TGCAGTGCTAGAGATCGGGGTTTTCAGCCCCAGCATTTT. Its translation is CSARDRGFQPQHF.